There are many counts of the clone carrying this TCR beta chain. The antigen is undetermined. This specimen comes from a study of T cells after yellow fever vaccination. The trim removed 8 bases at V and 1 base at J, leaving 9 bases unmatched. This CDR3 comprises 15 residues. CDR1 and CDR2 from the germline V gene are DFQATT and SNEGSKA (reference sequence). Each CDR3 protein is one row after TCRdb ran MiXCR on the 5' RACE reads. The sample lists about 130,000 distinct CDR3 sequences, approximately 6.6% occurring once. Study findings and constraints: In FACS-sorted repertoires, abundant clonotypes from the bulk population could appear as contaminants.

This TCR came from a man under 40 who received the YFV17D yellow fever vaccine. The chain employs TRBV20-1 and TRBJ2-7; 12 positions match TRBD2. The input for sequencing was CD4+ T cells sorted from PBMCs, taken 10 days after the yellow fever booster vaccination. CDR3: CSSIAGTSGSYEQYF. CDR3 in DNA: TGCAGTTCCATAGCCGGGACTAGCGGGTCCTACGAGCAGTACTTC.